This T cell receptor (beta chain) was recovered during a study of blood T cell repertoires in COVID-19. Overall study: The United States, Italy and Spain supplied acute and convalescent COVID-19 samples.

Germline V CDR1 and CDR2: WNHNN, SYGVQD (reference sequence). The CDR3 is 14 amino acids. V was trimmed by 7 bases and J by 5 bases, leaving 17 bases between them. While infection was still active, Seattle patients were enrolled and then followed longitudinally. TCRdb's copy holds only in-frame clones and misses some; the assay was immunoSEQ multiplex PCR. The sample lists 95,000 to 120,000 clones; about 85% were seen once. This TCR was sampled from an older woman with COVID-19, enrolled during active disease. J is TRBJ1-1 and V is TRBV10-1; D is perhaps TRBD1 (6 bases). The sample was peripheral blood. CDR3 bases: TGCGCCAGCACCCGAATGGGGAGGGGGACTGAAGCTTTCTTT. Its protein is CASTRMGRGTEAFF.